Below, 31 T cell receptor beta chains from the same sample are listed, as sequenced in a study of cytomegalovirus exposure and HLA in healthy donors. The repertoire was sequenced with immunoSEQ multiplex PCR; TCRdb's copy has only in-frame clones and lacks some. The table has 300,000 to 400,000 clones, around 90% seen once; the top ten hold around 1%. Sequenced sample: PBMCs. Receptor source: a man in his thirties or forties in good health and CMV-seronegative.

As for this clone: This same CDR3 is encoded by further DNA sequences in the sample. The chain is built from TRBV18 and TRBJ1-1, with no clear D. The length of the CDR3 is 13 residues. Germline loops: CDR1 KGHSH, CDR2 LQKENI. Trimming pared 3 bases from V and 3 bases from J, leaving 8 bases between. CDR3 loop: CASSPRGDTEAFF. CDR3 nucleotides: TGTGCCAGCTCACCCCGGGGTGACACTGAAGCTTTCTTT.

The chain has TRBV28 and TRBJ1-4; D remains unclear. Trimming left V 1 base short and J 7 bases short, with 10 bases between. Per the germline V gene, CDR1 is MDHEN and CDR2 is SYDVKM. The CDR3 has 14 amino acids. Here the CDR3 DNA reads TGTGCCAGCAGTTTATACATGGCAAGTGAAAAACTGTTTTTT. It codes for CASSLYMASEKLFF. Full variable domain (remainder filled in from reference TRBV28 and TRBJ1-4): DVKVTQSSRYLVKRTGEKVFLECVQDMDHENMFWYRQDPGLGLRLIYFSYDVKMKEKGDIPEGYSVSREKKERFSLILESASTNQTSMYLCASSLYMASEKLFFGSGTQLSVL.

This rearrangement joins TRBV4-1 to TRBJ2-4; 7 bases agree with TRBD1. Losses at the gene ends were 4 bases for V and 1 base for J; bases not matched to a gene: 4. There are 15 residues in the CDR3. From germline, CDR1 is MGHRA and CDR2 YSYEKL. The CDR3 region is CASSLGQAAKNIQYF. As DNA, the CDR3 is TGCGCCAGCAGCCTCGGACAGGCCGCCAAAAACATTCAGTACTTC.

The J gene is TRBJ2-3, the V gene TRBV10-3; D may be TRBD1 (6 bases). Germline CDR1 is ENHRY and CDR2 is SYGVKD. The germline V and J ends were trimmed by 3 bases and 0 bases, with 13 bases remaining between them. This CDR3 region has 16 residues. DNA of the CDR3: TGTGCCATCAGTGATAAGGGACACCCTAGCACAGATACGCAGTATTTT. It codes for CAISDKGHPSTDTQYF.

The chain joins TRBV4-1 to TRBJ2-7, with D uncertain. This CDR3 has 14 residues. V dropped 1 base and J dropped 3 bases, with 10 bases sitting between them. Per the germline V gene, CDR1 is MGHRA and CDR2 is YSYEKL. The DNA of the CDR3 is TGCGCCAGCAGCCAAGGGGCACTCAACTACGAGCAGTACTTC. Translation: CASSQGALNYEQYF.

The CDR3 DNA reads TGTGCCATCAGGACTAGCGGGGCTTCGGAGACGCAGTATTTT. It is translated as CAIRTSGASETQYF. This sequence joins TRBV10-3 and TRBJ2-3; 11 bases agree with TRBD2. Germline loops: CDR1 ENHRY, CDR2 SYGVKD. This CDR3 region has 14 residues. The V gene end was trimmed by 6 bases and the J gene end by 9 bases; junction bases not matched to a gene: 8.

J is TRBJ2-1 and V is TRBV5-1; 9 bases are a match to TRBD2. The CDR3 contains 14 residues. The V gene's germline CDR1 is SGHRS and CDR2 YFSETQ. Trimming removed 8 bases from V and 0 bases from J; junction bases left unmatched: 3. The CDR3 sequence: CASKAGGSYNEQFF. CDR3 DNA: TGCGCCAGTAAAGCGGGGGGCTCCTACAATGAGCAGTTCTTC.

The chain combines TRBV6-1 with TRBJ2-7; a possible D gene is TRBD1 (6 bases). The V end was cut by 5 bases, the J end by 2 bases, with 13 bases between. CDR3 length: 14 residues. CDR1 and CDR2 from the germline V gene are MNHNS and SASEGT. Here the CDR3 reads CASSRQQGAYEQYF. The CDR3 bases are TGTGCCAGCAGTCGCCAACAGGGAGCCTACGAGCAGTACTTC.

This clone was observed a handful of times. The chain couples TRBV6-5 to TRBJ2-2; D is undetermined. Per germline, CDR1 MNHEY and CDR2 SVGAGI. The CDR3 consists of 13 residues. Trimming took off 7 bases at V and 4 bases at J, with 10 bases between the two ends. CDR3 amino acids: CASNPFGTGELFF. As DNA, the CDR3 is TGTGCCAGCAACCCATTCGGCACCGGGGAGCTGTTTTTT.

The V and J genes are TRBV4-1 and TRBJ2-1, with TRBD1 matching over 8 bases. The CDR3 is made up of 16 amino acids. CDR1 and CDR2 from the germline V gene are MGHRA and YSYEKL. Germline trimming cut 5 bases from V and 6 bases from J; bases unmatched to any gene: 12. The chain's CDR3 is CASSFGGQAISNEQFF. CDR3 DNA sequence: TGCGCCAGCAGCTTTGGGGGACAGGCGATTTCCAATGAGCAGTTCTTC.

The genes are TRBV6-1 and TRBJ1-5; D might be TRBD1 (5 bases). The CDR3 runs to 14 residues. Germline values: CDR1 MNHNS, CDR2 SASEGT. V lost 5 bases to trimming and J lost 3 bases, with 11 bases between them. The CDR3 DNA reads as TGTGCCAGCAGTAGAGACAGACTCAATCAGCCCCAGCATTTT. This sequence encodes CASSRDRLNQPQHF.

CDR3 loop: CASRTGIQPQHF. The DNA for the CDR3 is TGTGCCAGCAGGACAGGGATTCAGCCCCAGCATTTT. The chain recombines TRBV5-8 with TRBJ1-5, with 7 bases aligning to TRBD1. Germline trimming cut 5 bases from V and 6 bases from J; bases unmatched to any gene: 2. The CDR3 consists of 12 residues. Germline CDR1 and CDR2: SGHTS and YDEGEE.

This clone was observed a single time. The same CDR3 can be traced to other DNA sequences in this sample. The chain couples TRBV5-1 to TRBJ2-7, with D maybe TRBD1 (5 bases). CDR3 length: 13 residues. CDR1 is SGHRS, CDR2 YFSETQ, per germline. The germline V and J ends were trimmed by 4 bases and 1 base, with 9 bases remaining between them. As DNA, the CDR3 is TGCGCCAGCAGCCCCGACAGTTCCTACGAGCAGTACTTC. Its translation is CASSPDSSYEQYF.

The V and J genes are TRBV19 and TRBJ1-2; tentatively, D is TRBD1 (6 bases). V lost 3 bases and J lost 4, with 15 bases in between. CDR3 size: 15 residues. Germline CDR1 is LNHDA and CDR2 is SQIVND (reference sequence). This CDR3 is CASSIWGRESYGYTF. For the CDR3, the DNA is TGTGCCAGTAGTATCTGGGGGCGCGAGAGCTATGGCTACACCTTC.

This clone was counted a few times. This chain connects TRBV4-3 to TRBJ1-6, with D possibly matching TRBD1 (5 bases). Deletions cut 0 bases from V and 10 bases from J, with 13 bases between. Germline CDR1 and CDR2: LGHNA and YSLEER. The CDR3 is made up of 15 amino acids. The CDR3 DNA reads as TGCGCCAGCAGCCAAGATCAAGGGGCAAAGTCACCCCTCCACTTT. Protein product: CASSQDQGAKSPLHF.

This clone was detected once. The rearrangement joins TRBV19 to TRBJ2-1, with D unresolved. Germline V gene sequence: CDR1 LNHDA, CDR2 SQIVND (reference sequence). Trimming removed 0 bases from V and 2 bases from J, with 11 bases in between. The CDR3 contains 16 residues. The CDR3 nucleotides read TGTGCCAGTAGTATAGATCTCGGAACAGCCTACAATGAGCAGTTCTTC. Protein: CASSIDLGTAYNEQFF.

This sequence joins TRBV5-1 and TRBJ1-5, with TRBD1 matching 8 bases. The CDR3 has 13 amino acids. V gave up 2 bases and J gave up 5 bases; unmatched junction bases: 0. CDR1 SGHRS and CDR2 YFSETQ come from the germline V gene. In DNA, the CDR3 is TGCGCCAGCAGCTTACAGGGGGATCAGCCCCAGCATTTT. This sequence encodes CASSLQGDQPQHF.

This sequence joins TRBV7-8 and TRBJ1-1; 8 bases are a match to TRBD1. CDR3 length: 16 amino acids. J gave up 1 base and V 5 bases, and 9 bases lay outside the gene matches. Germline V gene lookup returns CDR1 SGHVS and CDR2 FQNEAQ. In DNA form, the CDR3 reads TGTGCCAGCAGCCCGCCTCCAGGACAGGGGAACACTGAAGCTTTCTTT. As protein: CASSPPPGQGNTEAFF. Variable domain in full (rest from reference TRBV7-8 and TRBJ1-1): GAGVSQSPRYKVAKRGQDVALRCDPISGHVSLFWYQQALGQGPEFLTYFQNEAQLDKSGLPSDRFFAERPEGSVSTLKIQRTQQEDSAVYLCASSPPPGQGNTEAFFGQGTRLTVV.

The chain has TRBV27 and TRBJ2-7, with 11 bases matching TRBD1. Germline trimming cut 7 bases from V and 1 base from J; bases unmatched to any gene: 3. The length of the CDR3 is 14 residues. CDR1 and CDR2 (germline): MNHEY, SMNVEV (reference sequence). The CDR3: CASNGQGASYEQYF. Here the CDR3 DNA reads TGTGCCAGCAATGGACAGGGGGCTTCCTACGAGCAGTACTTC.

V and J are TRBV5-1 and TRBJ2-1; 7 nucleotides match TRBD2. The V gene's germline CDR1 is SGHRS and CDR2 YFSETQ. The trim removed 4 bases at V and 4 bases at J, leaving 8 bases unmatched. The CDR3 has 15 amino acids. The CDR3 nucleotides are TGCGCCAGCAGCCTGACGAGCGGGGCTTACAATGAGCAGTTCTTC. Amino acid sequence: CASSLTSGAYNEQFF.

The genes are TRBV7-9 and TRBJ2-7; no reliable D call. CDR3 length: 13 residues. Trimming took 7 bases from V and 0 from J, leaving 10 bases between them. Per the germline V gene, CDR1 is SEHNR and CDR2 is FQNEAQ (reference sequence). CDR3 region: CASKDVSSYEQYF. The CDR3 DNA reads TGTGCCAGCAAAGATGTGAGCTCCTACGAGCAGTACTTC.

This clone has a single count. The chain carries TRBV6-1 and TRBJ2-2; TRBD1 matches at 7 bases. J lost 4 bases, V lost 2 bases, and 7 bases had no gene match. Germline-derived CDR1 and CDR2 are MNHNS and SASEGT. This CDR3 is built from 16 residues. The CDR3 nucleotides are TGTGCCAGCAGTGAATATAGGACAGGAGTCACCGGGGAGCTGTTTTTT. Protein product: CASSEYRTGVTGELFF.

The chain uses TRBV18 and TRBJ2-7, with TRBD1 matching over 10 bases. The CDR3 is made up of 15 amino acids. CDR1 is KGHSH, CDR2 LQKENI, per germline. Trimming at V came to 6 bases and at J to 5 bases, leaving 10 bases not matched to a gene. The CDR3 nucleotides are TGTGCCAGCTCCCAGCCCGACAGGGGGCGGGACGAGCAGTACTTC. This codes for CASSQPDRGRDEQYF.

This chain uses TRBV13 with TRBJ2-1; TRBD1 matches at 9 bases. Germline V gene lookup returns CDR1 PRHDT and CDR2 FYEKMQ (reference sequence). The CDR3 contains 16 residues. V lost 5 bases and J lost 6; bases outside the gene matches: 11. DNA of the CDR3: TGTGCCAGCAGCGAAACCGGGACAGGGACTCGCAATGAGCAGTTCTTC. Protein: CASSETGTGTRNEQFF.

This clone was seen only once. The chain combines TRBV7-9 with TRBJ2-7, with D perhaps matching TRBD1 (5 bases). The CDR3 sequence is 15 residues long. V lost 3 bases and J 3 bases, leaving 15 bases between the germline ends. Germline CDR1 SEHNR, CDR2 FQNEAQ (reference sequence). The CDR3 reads CASSFAQGQDYEQYF. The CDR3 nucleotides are TGTGCCAGCAGCTTTGCGCAGGGTCAGGACTACGAGCAGTACTTC.

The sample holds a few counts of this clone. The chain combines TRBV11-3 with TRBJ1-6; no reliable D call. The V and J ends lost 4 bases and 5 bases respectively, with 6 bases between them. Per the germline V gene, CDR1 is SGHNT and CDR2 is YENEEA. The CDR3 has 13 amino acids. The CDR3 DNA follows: TGTGCCAGCAGCTGGCGGGATAATTCACCCCTCCACTTT. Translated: CASSWRDNSPLHF.

The CDR3 region has the DNA TGTGCCAGCAGTTTAGACAGGGCCGCCTCTGGAAACACCATATATTTT. This gives the protein CASSLDRAASGNTIYF. The chain couples TRBV6-6 to TRBJ1-3; TRBD1 aligns across 7 bases. V dropped 4 bases and J dropped 0; count of bases not matched to a gene: 6. The CDR3 length is 16 residues. Germline loops: CDR1 MNHNY, CDR2 SVGAGI (reference sequence).

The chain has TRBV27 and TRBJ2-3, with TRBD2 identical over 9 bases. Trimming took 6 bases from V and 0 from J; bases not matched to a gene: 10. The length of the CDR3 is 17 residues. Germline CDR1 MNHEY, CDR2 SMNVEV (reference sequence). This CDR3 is CASRGLAGFFSTDTQYF. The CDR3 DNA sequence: TGTGCCAGCAGAGGTCTAGCGGGGTTCTTCAGCACAGATACGCAGTATTTT.

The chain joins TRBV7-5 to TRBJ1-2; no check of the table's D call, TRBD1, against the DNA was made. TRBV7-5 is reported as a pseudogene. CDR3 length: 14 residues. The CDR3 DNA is TGTGTCAGAAGCTTAGCTTTCCAGGGAAATGGCTACACCTTC. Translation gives CVRSLAFQGNGYTF.

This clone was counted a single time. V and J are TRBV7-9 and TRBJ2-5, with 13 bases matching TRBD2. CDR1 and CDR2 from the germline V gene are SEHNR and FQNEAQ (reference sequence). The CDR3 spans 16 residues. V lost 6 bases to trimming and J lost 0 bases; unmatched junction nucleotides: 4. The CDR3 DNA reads TGTGCCAGCAGTTCCGGACTAGCGGGGGACCAAGAGACCCAGTACTTC. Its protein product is CASSSGLAGDQETQYF.

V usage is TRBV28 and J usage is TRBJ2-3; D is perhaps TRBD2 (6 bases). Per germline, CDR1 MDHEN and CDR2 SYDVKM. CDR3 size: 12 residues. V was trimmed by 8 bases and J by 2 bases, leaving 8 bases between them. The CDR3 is CASRDFTDTQYF. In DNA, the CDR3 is TGTGCCAGCCGGGACTTCACAGATACGCAGTATTTT.